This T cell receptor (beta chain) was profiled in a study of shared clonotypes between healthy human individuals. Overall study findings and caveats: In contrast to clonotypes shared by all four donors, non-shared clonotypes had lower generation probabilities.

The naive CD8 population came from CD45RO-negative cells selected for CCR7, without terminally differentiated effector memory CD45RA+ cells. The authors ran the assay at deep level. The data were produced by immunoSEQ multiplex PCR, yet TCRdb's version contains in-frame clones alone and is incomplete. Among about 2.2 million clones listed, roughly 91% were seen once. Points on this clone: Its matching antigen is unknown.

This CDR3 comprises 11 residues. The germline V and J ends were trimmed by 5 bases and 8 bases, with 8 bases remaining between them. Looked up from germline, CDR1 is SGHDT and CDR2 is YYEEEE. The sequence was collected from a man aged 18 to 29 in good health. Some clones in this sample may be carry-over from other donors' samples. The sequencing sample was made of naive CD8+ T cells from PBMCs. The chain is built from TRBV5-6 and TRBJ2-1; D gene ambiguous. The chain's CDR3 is CASSLIYEQFF. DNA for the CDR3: TGTGCCAGCAGTCTGATCTATGAGCAGTTCTTC.